The clone carrying this T cell receptor (beta chain) showed up just once. Antigen specificity is unknown. This record belongs to a study of T cells in localized non-small cell lung cancer. Notes on the study in general: There were a median around 57 of the top 100 tumor clones appearing in adjacent lung.

TCRdb's table, derived via immunoSEQ multiplex PCR, lists solely in-frame clones and lacks some. The sample includes 31,000 or so clones, nearly 90% seen only once; the top ten take around a tenth. The CDR3 extends over 14 amino acids. Germline V gene data show CDR1 as SGHDT and CDR2 as YYEEEE. Trimming pared 6 bases from V and 0 bases from J, leaving 13 bases between. The input for sequencing was peripheral blood, taken before any cancer treatment. The V gene is TRBV5-6, the J gene TRBJ2-7; D gene ambiguous. The source is a woman aged 40 to 75 with stage I lung adenocarcinoma. This CDR3 reads CASKIQGSSYEQYF. Here the CDR3 DNA reads TGTGCCAGCAAGATACAAGGAAGCTCCTACGAGCAGTACTTC.